The 19 T cell receptor beta chains below were found in one sample sequenced in a study of shared T cell receptors in the human thymus. The repertoire was sequenced with immunoSEQ multiplex PCR; TCRdb's copy has only in-frame clones and lacks some. The sample lists 450,000 to 650,000 clones; roughly 74% were seen once. These data were also filed under a second study, of human thymus T cells.

The sequencing sample was made of thymocytes. Receptor source: a boy under two years old with a congenital heart defect.

The chain has TRBV19 and TRBJ2-1; maybe TRBD1 (6 bases). This CDR3 is 16 amino acids long. Germline CDR1 is LNHDA and CDR2 is SQIVND (reference sequence). Trimming cost V 4 bases and J 4 bases, with 17 bases left between them. CDR3 nucleotide sequence: TGTGCCAGTAGTACCCGTTGGGGACAAAAGTACAATGAGCAGTTCTTC. This codes for CASSTRWGQKYNEQFF.

This chain joins TRBV19 and TRBJ2-7; D remains unclear. The germline V gene encodes CDR1 LNHDA and CDR2 SQIVND (reference sequence). The CDR3 is 13 residues long. Trimming removed 0 bases from V and 3 bases from J, with 6 bases in between. CDR3 region: CASSIDRYYEQYF. DNA of the CDR3: TGTGCCAGTAGTATAGATCGGTACTACGAGCAGTACTTC.

The J gene is TRBJ2-7, the V gene TRBV11-3; the match to TRBD2 covers 8 bases. Germline CDR1 reads SGHNT; CDR2 reads YENEEA. V gave up 5 bases and J gave up 5 bases; unmatched junction bases: 5. There are 13 residues in the CDR3. CDR3 sequence (DNA): TGTGCCAGCAGCCTACGGGAGGGGCACGAGCAGTACTTC. Protein product: CASSLREGHEQYF.

The V gene is TRBV4-1, the J gene TRBJ2-5, with 12 bases that match TRBD2. J lost 3 bases, V lost 4 bases, and 6 bases had no gene match. The CDR3 is 16 amino acids. Per the germline V gene, CDR1 is MGHRA and CDR2 is YSYEKL. CDR3 loop: CASSPLLAGGEETQYF. DNA for the CDR3: TGCGCCAGCAGCCCCTTGCTAGCGGGAGGGGAAGAGACCCAGTACTTC.

Comments on this clone: A read error is likely, as this CDR3 ends without the conserved phenylalanine or tryptophan. The DNA is left out, because the CDR3 cannot be placed on it with certainty; the CDR3 is given as TCRdb lists it. The rearrangement uses TRBV28 and TRBJ1-1; no DNA check was done on the table's D call, TRBD1. CDR1 is MDHEN and CDR2 is SYDVKM in the germline V gene. The CDR3 has 13 residues if both end residues are counted. The CDR3 sequence is CASSPRDRPPQFL.

The chain links TRBV11-2 to TRBJ1-1; tentative D call: TRBD1 (6 bases). Germline V gives CDR1 SGHAT, CDR2 FQNNGV. V was clipped by 4 bases and J by 1 base, with 16 bases between them. CDR3 size: 16 residues. Here the CDR3 reads CASSSPPRDTNTEAFF. Written as DNA, the CDR3 is TGTGCCAGCAGCTCGCCACCCCGGGACACGAACACTGAAGCTTTCTTT.

The chain uses TRBV7-9 and TRBJ1-5; 10 nucleotides align to TRBD1. Germline assignment: CDR1 SEHNR and CDR2 FQNEAQ (reference sequence). The CDR3 covers 15 residues. V lost 7 bases, J lost 4 bases, and 7 bases stayed unmatched. CDR3 protein: CASIVGDRGNQPQHF. CDR3 bases: TGTGCCAGCATAGTAGGGGACAGGGGAAATCAGCCCCAGCATTTT. The full variable domain, with the rest looked up from reference TRBV7-9 and TRBJ1-5, is DTGVSQNPRHKITKRGQNVTFRCDPISEHNRLYWYRQTLGQGPEFLTYFQNEAQLEKSRLLSDRFSAERPKGSFSTLEIQRTEQGDSAMYLCASIVGDRGNQPQHFGDGTRLSIL.

The rearrangement links TRBV10-3 to TRBJ1-5; D might be TRBD1 (5 bases). CDR1 and CDR2 from the germline V gene are ENHRY and SYGVKD. Trimming cost V 0 bases and J 5 bases, with 11 bases left between them. The CDR3 covers 15 residues. CDR3 DNA: TGTGCCATCAGTGAGTCGAGACAGCCCCATCAGCCCCAGCATTTT. Its protein product is CAISESRQPHQPQHF.

This chain joins TRBV6-6 and TRBJ1-2, with a tentative D call TRBD1 (5 bases). Trimming pared 6 bases from V and 4 bases from J, leaving 18 bases between. CDR1 is MNHNY and CDR2 is SVGAGI in the germline V gene (reference sequence). The CDR3 is 15 amino acids. The CDR3 protein is CASSRWVQASYGYTF. DNA of the CDR3: TGTGCCAGCAGCCGTTGGGTACAGGCCTCCTATGGCTACACCTTC.

The V gene is TRBV5-6, the J gene TRBJ1-5; D gene ambiguous. The CDR3 sequence is 17 residues long. Trimming pared 0 bases from V and 0 bases from J, leaving 13 bases between. Per the germline V gene, CDR1 is SGHDT and CDR2 is YYEEEE. The CDR3: CASSLGFREDSNQPQHF. The CDR3 coding sequence is TGTGCCAGCAGCTTGGGGTTTCGGGAAGATAGCAATCAGCCCCAGCATTTT.

This rearrangement joins TRBV19 to TRBJ2-1; no clear D. The CDR3 runs 14 residues. Trimming stripped 8 bases from V and 0 bases from J, with 11 bases between. Germline CDR1 reads LNHDA; CDR2 reads SQIVND (reference sequence). The chain's CDR3 is CASGVLSSYNEQFF. The CDR3 nucleotides are TGTGCCAGTGGAGTCCTAAGCTCCTACAATGAGCAGTTCTTC.

The genes are TRBV4-3 and TRBJ2-5, with D possibly matching TRBD2 (5 bases). Trimming took 5 bases from V and 3 from J, leaving 13 bases between them. The germline V gene has CDR1 LGHNA and CDR2 YSLEER. This CDR3 has 14 residues. CDR3 bases: TGCGCCAGCAGCTCCCGGGATGGAGAAGAGACCCAGTACTTC. This sequence encodes CASSSRDGEETQYF.

A single count supports this clone. This chain connects TRBV23-1 to TRBJ2-1, with TRBD2 matching over 8 bases. TRBV23-1 is an open reading frame, and its role is uncertain. The CDR3 covers 15 residues. With 6 bases clipped from V and 4 bases from J, the junction kept 8 bases outside the gene matches. CDR3 amino acids: CASRRGAGAYNEQFF. In DNA form, the CDR3 reads TGCGCCAGCAGGAGAGGAGCGGGAGCGTACAATGAGCAGTTCTTC.

This chain joins TRBV5-6 and TRBJ1-4; D is unclear. The CDR3 consists of 14 residues. The germline gives CDR1 SGHDT, CDR2 YYEEEE. Trimming left V 0 bases short and J 8 bases short, with 11 bases between. CDR3 amino acids: CASSLAGVSEKLFF. The CDR3 DNA reads TGTGCCAGCAGCTTGGCCGGTGTTAGCGAAAAACTGTTTTTT.

Only one count was recorded for this clone. The V and J genes are TRBV5-6 and TRBJ2-2; D remains ambiguous. There are 14 residues in the CDR3. Per germline, CDR1 SGHDT and CDR2 YYEEEE. V lost 4 bases to trimming and J lost 1 base, with 8 bases between them. The CDR3 protein is CASSDEKNTGELFF. CDR3 coding DNA: TGTGCCAGCAGCGATGAGAAGAACACCGGGGAGCTGTTTTTT.

The chain joins TRBV14 to TRBJ2-7, with 8 bases aligning to TRBD1. Germline CDR1 SGHDN, CDR2 FVKESK. Losses at the gene ends were 0 bases for V and 2 bases for J; bases not matched to a gene: 3. This CDR3 is built from 15 residues. The CDR3 sequence is CASSQEPDRAYEQYF. CDR3 bases: TGTGCCAGCAGCCAAGAGCCGGACAGGGCCTACGAGCAGTACTTC.

This clone occurred a few times. The chain combines TRBV4-1 with TRBJ2-3; D unresolved. Germline V lookup: CDR1 MGHRA, CDR2 YSYEKL. This CDR3 region has 13 residues. Trimming took off 6 bases at V and 0 bases at J, with 7 bases between the two ends. The CDR3 sequence: CASRAPSTDTQYF. DNA of the CDR3: TGCGCCAGCAGAGCACCAAGCACAGATACGCAGTATTTT.

The chain is built from TRBV7-2 and TRBJ1-2, with unresolved D. With 2 bases removed from V and 4 bases from J, the gap between germline ends came to 11 bases. The CDR3 loop spans 14 amino acids. CDR1 is SGHTA and CDR2 is FQGNSA in the germline V gene. This chain's CDR3 is CASSLNSRLYGYTF. The CDR3, as DNA: TGTGCCAGCAGCTTAAACAGCCGGCTCTATGGCTACACCTTC.

The chain is built from TRBV4-2 and TRBJ2-1; D may be TRBD2 (5 bases). There are 15 residues in the CDR3. Germline V gene data show CDR1 as LGHNA and CDR2 as YNFKEQ. V was clipped by 2 bases and J by 10 bases, with 18 bases between them. CDR3 residues: CASSQSLAKSKEQFF. The CDR3 DNA sequence: TGTGCCAGCAGCCAATCGCTAGCTAAGAGCAAGGAGCAGTTCTTC.